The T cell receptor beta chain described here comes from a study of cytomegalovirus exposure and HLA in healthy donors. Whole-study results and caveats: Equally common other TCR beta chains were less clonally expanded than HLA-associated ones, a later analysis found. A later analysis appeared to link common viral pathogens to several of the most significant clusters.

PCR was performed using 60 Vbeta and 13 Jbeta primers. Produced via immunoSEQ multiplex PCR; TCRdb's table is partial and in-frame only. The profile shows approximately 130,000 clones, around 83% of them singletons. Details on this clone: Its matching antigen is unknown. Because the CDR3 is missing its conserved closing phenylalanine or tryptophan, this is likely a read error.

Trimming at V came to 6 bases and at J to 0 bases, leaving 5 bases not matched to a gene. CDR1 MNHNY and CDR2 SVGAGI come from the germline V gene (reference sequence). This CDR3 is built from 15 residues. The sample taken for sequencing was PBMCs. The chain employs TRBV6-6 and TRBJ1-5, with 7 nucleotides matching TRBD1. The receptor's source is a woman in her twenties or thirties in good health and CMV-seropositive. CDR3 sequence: CASSPRTGSNQPQHL. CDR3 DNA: TGTGCCAGCAGCCCTAGGACAGGTAGCAATCAGCCCCAGCATCTT.